This TCR beta chain was sequenced for a study of identical twins. Broader study findings: Possibly, invariant MAIT and iNKT cells partly confounded zero-insertion analyses. High-abundance cord blood beta clonotypes had fewer insertions; memory repertoires showed none.

MiXCR, run by TCRdb on the 5' RACE reads, gives a single entry per CDR3 protein. Altogether about 390,000 distinct CDR3 sequences are present, around 9% being singletons, with the ten largest covering around 8.6%. The ends were cut back, 2 bases at V and 6 bases at J, with 10 bases in the middle. CDR3 length: 13 residues. Germline V gene lookup returns CDR1 SEHNR and CDR2 FQNEAQ (reference sequence). Regarding this clonotype: Its antigen is currently unknown.

The chain joins TRBV7-9 to TRBJ1-1; D is ambiguous. The material sequenced was naive T cells sorted from blood. The TCR comes from a woman between 45 and 60 years old in good health. The CDR3 DNA follows: TGTGCCAGCAGCTTATCGCCGGGCCCTGAAGCTTTCTTT. Translated, it gives CASSLSPGPEAFF.